The 14 T cell receptor beta chains in this list originate from one sample, sequenced in a study of blood T cell repertoires in COVID-19. Data came from immunoSEQ multiplex PCR; TCRdb stores just in-frame clones and leaves some out. The sample lists roughly 440,000 clones, around 89% seen once, with around an eighth in the top ten. Material for sequencing was peripheral blood. The receptors derive from a woman aged 45-65 years with COVID-19, enrolled during active disease.

This clone was counted once. The V and J genes are TRBV14 and TRBJ1-6, with 7 bases fitting TRBD1. This CDR3 comprises 13 residues. V lost 5 bases and J lost 10; bases outside the gene matches: 5. Germline CDR1 and CDR2: SGHDN and FVKESK. CDR3 loop: CASSGDSGSPLHF. The CDR3 coding sequence is TGTGCCAGCAGCGGGGACAGCGGCTCACCCCTCCACTTT.

The J gene is TRBJ2-7, the V gene TRBV11-3, with a tentative D call TRBD2 (5 bases). Trimming removed 1 base at V and 6 bases at J, with 10 bases between. There are 13 residues in the CDR3. Germline assignment: CDR1 SGHNT and CDR2 YENEEA. DNA of the CDR3: TGTGCCAGCAGCTTAGTGCTTCGGGGCGAGCAGTACTTC. It encodes CASSLVLRGEQYF.

The chain has TRBV9 and TRBJ1-2, with TRBD1 matching over 7 bases. The CDR3 has 16 residues. Germline loops: CDR1 SGDLS, CDR2 YYNGEE. J lost 3 bases, V lost 0 bases, and 8 bases had no gene match. CDR3 amino acids: CASSVALGQGDYGYTF. The CDR3 bases are TGTGCCAGCAGCGTAGCACTCGGGCAGGGGGACTATGGCTACACCTTC.

The chain links TRBV24-1 to TRBJ1-2; tentative D call: TRBD1 (5 bases). The CDR3 has 11 residues. V was clipped by 7 bases and J by 8 bases, with 10 bases between them. Germline V gene sequence: CDR1 KGHDR, CDR2 SFDVKD. The CDR3 sequence is CATSNQGGYTF. The CDR3 nucleotides read TGTGCCACCAGCAACCAGGGCGGCTACACCTTC.

The V and J genes are TRBV6-5 and TRBJ2-5; 9 bases map to TRBD1. V lost 0 bases to trimming and J lost 5 bases; unmatched junction nucleotides: 7. Germline assignment: CDR1 MNHEY and CDR2 SVGAGI. CDR3 size: 16 residues. CDR3: CASSYSTGGHEETQYF. Written as DNA, the CDR3 is TGTGCCAGCAGTTACTCGACAGGGGGGCACGAGGAGACCCAGTACTTC.

This clone occurred a few times. J is TRBJ1-1 and V is TRBV30; D is possibly TRBD1 (5 bases). Germline V gene lookup returns CDR1 GTSNPN and CDR2 SVGIG (reference sequence). V shed 3 bases and J shed 1 base, with 9 bases lying between them. The CDR3 covers 13 residues. Here the CDR3 reads CAWRRRGNTEAFF. DNA of the CDR3: TGTGCCTGGAGACGTAGGGGGAACACTGAAGCTTTCTTT.

The table lists this clone with a count of one. This chain joins TRBV5-1 and TRBJ2-7, with TRBD1 identical over 8 bases. V shed 0 bases and J 0 bases; nucleotides not matched to a gene: 5. Per germline, CDR1 SGHRS and CDR2 YFSETQ. CDR3 length: 16 residues. The CDR3 reads CASSLDAGGFSYEQYF. Written as DNA, the CDR3 is TGCGCCAGCAGCTTGGATGCAGGGGGCTTCTCCTACGAGCAGTACTTC.

This chain joins TRBV19 and TRBJ2-4; D is perhaps TRBD1 (5 bases). Between the trimmed V and J ends, which lost 7 bases and 3 bases, there was a span of 16 bases. Germline V gene data show CDR1 as LNHDA and CDR2 as SQIVND (reference sequence). This CDR3 has 15 amino acids. CDR3 in DNA: TGTGCCAGTACAGTTCAGGGATCGGGCAAAAACATTCAGTACTTC. Translated, it gives CASTVQGSGKNIQYF.

The V call is TRBV7-8, the J call TRBJ2-7, with 11 bases fitting TRBD1. Trimming at V came to 4 bases and at J to 1 base, leaving 3 bases not matched to a gene. CDR1 and CDR2 from the germline V gene are SGHVS and FQNEAQ. This CDR3 region has 15 residues. The CDR3 bases are TGTGCCAGCAGCTCAGGGACAGGGGGTTCCTACGAGCAGTACTTC. This sequence encodes CASSSGTGGSYEQYF.

V usage is TRBV28 and J usage is TRBJ2-3; 13 nucleotides line up with TRBD2. The V and J ends lost 6 bases and 6 bases, in that order; junction bases with no gene match: 3. This CDR3 contains 14 residues. Germline CDR1 MDHEN, CDR2 SYDVKM. CDR3 amino acids: CASSPGLAGDTQYF. As DNA, the CDR3 is TGTGCCAGCAGCCCGGGACTAGCGGGGGATACGCAGTATTTT.

As for this clone: Other DNA sequences in this specimen translate into the identical CDR3. The rearrangement joins TRBV2 to TRBJ1-5, with TRBD1 matching over 7 bases. This CDR3 has 13 amino acids. Per the germline V gene, CDR1 is SNHLY and CDR2 is FYNNEI. Trimming took 6 bases from V and 2 from J; bases not matched to a gene: 1. DNA for the CDR3: TGTGCCAGCAGCGGGACAGGCAATCAGCCCCAGCATTTT. Amino acids: CASSGTGNQPQHF.

The CDR3 protein is CASRLAGGSGELFF. The CDR3 DNA follows: TGTGCCAGCAGACTAGCGGGGGGGTCCGGGGAGCTGTTTTTT. The chain joins TRBV2 to TRBJ2-2; 13 bases match TRBD2. The CDR3 is 14 amino acids. Trimming at V came to 6 bases and at J to 6 bases, leaving 1 base not matched to a gene. The germline V gene encodes CDR1 SNHLY and CDR2 FYNNEI. Looking up the rest from reference TRBV2 and TRBJ2-2 gives the full variable domain: EPEVTQTPSHQVTQMGQEVILRCVPISNHLYFYWYRQILGQKVEFLVSFYNNEISEKSEIFDDQFSVERPDGSNFTLKIRSTKLEDSAMYFCASRLAGGSGELFFGEGSRLTVL.

The gene calls are TRBV5-5 and TRBJ2-7, with 10 positions matching TRBD2. CDR1 is SGHKS, CDR2 YYEKEE, per germline (reference sequence). This CDR3 comprises 14 residues. The junction had 5 bases not matched to a gene; V was cut back by 2 bases and J by 6 bases. This CDR3 is CASSLAGGPIEQYF. CDR3 nucleotides: TGTGCCAGCAGCTTAGCGGGGGGGCCAATCGAGCAGTACTTC.

The chain is built from TRBV25-1 and TRBJ1-2, with TRBD1 matching 8 bases. Trimming removed 3 bases from V and 6 bases from J; junction bases left unmatched: 3. Germline V gene data show CDR1 as MGHDK and CDR2 as SYGVNS. The CDR3 has 13 amino acids. The chain's CDR3 is CASSDLTGDGYTF. The DNA for the CDR3 is TGTGCCAGCAGTGACTTGACAGGGGATGGCTACACCTTC.